This record looks at one TCR beta chain sequence and its context. The antigen remains undetermined. This sample was taken from a study of T cells after yellow fever vaccination. Study findings and constraints: Weaker in magnitude, the secondary response showed a faster peak on day 5 versus 15. Clones from primary vaccination mostly reappeared after the booster (around 96% CD4, around 90% CD8).

This CDR3 comprises 16 residues. The V gene end was trimmed by 4 bases and the J gene end by 2 bases; junction bases not matched to a gene: 7. CDR1 and CDR2 from the germline V gene are LGHDT and YNNKEL (reference sequence). UMIs were added to TCR cDNA along with a universal primer site when it was made by 5'RACE template switching. TCRdb passed the 5' RACE reads through MiXCR, listing each CDR3 protein once. The sample holds more than 450,000 distinct CDR3 sequences; around a fifth are singletons and the top ten take roughly 16%. The gene calls are TRBV3-1 and TRBJ2-3; TRBD2 aligns across 9 bases. The source material was PBMCs, sampled 20 to 25 days after the first yellow fever vaccination. The receptor comes from a man aged 18-30 years who received the YFV17D yellow fever vaccine. The CDR3 sequence: CASSLIAGVNTDTQYF. The CDR3 DNA is TGTGCCAGCAGCCTTATAGCGGGGGTGAACACAGATACGCAGTATTTT.